Each of the 4 T cell receptor beta chains below was sequenced from the same sample in a study of blood T cells in healthy people across ages. PCR was performed a second time for about 7 to 11 cycles using a sample-barcoded 5' primer and a J-beta primer mix. TCRdb re-derived calls from the 5' RACE reads in MiXCR, one entry per CDR3 protein. The sample yields just under 900,000 distinct CDR3 sequences, 25% to 30% seen once. Sequencing used blood. These receptor sequences come from a woman of 80 years or more in good health.

Turning to this clonotype: A much larger clone differs by one base, so this may be a read error. The chain uses TRBV6-6 and TRBJ2-3, with 8 bases aligning to TRBD1. CDR3 size: 15 residues. Germline CDR1 and CDR2: MNHNY and SVGAGI (reference sequence). V dropped 5 bases and J dropped 4; count of bases not matched to a gene: 8. CDR3 amino acids: CASSRQDRAADTQYF. CDR3 bases: TGTGCCAGCAGTCGGCAGGACAGGGCAGCAGATACGCAGTATTTT.

This clonotype was found many times. This sequence joins TRBV7-2 and TRBJ2-5; TRBD2 matches 14 bases. V dropped 5 bases and J dropped 5; count of bases not matched to a gene: 7. CDR1 is SGHTA and CDR2 is FQGNSA in the germline V gene. The CDR3 extends over 16 amino acids. For the CDR3, the DNA is TGTGCCAGCAGCATAGGACTAGCGGGGGGCAGGGAGACCCAGTACTTC. Amino acid sequence: CASSIGLAGGRETQYF. Supplemented by reference TRBV7-2 and TRBJ2-5, the full variable domain reads GAGVSQSPSNKVTEKGKDVELRCDPISGHTALYWYRQSLGQGLEFLIYFQGNSAPDKSGLPSDRFSAERTGGSVSTLTIQRTQQEDSAVYLCASSIGLAGGRETQYFGPGTRLLVL.

This clonotype was observed many times. The chain has TRBV20-1 and TRBJ2-5, with 11 bases lining up with TRBD2. This CDR3 region has 15 residues. CDR1 is DFQATT, CDR2 SNEGSKA, per germline (reference sequence). The junction had 5 bases not matched to a gene; V was cut back by 3 bases and J by 2 bases. CDR3 amino acids: CSARVASGGQETQYF. The CDR3 nucleotides read TGCAGTGCTAGGGTGGCTAGCGGGGGGCAAGAGACCCAGTACTTC.

This chain connects TRBV6-1 to TRBJ2-3, with a tentative D call TRBD2 (6 bases). The CDR3 is 14 residues long. CDR1 and CDR2 (germline): MNHNS, SASEGT. V lost 1 base, J lost 6 bases, and 11 bases lay in between. CDR3 loop: CASSEGGVRDTQYF. Written as DNA, the CDR3 is TGTGCCAGCAGTGAAGGGGGGGTCAGGGATACGCAGTATTTT.